This passage covers 6 T cell receptor beta chains from one sample sequenced in a study of CD8 T cells in Susac syndrome. cDNA came from approximately 0.5 to 1 ug RNA primed by random hexamers. Each CDR3 protein gets one entry after TCRdb re-called the immunoSEQ multiplex PCR reads with MiXCR. The sample has 120,000 or so distinct CDR3 sequences, over 85% seen once. The specimen sequenced was CD8+ T cells from PBMCs. These receptors were taken from a human donor with Susac syndrome.

V usage is TRBV6-6 and J usage is TRBJ2-5; D ambiguous. CDR1 and CDR2 (germline): MNHNY, SVGAGI (reference sequence). The ends were cut back, 4 bases at V and 0 bases at J, with 9 bases in the middle. The CDR3 totals 14 residues. The CDR3 bases are TGTGCCAGCAGTTGGACCGCGTACCAAGAGACCCAGTACTTC. It specifies CASSWTAYQETQYF.

The CDR3 DNA reads TGTGCCAGCAGCTTTAGGACTAGCTCCTACGAGCAGTACTTC. This encodes CASSFRTSSYEQYF. The rearrangement uses TRBV5-6 and TRBJ2-7, with TRBD2 identical over 7 bases. This CDR3 spans 14 amino acids. V shed 2 bases and J 0 bases; nucleotides not matched to a gene: 2. CDR1 SGHDT and CDR2 YYEEEE come from the germline V gene.

The V call is TRBV4-3, the J call TRBJ1-3; D unclear. The CDR3 consists of 18 residues. The germline CDR1 and CDR2 sequences are LGHNA and YSLEER. Trimming cost V 0 bases and J 0 bases, with 15 bases left between them. The CDR3 DNA reads as TGCGCCAGCAGCCAAGATCGTCCCGGCTTTCTCTCTGGAAACACCATATATTTT. Amino acids: CASSQDRPGFLSGNTIYF.

The genes are TRBV4-1 and TRBJ1-1; no reliable D call. Germline values: CDR1 MGHRA, CDR2 YSYEKL. V lost 4 bases to trimming and J lost 7 bases, with 16 bases between them. This CDR3 spans 14 amino acids. The CDR3 DNA sequence: TGCGCCAGCAGCCCAGAGACGCCCGGCTATGAAGCTTTCTTT. Protein sequence: CASSPETPGYEAFF.

The J gene is TRBJ1-2, the V gene TRBV13; D is possibly TRBD1 (6 bases). CDR3 length: 19 amino acids. V lost 1 base, J lost 3 bases, and 24 bases lay in between. CDR1 is PRHDT and CDR2 is FYEKMQ in the germline V gene (reference sequence). CDR3 DNA sequence: TGTGCCAGCAGCTTAGTATCCGGACGAACAGGGATCGGAGACTATGGCTACACCTTC. This translates into CASSLVSGRTGIGDYGYTF.

The rearrangement joins TRBV12-3 or TRBV12-4 to TRBJ2-3; no definite D call. The CDR3 length is 14 residues. Trimming took off 6 bases at V and 3 bases at J, with 13 bases between the two ends. CDR3 loop: CASSQDPQTDTQYF. The CDR3 nucleotides are TGTGCCAGCAGCCAGGACCCCCAGACAGATACGCAGTATTTT.